This T cell receptor (beta chain) was retrieved from a study of cytomegalovirus exposure and HLA in healthy donors. Study-wide results and limits: Reports described diagnosis of cytomegalovirus status by the classifier as highly specific and sensitive.

As for this clone: Its antigen is still unknown.

The CDR3 sequence is 15 residues long. Germline CDR1 is SGHDN and CDR2 is FVKESK. V was pared by 6 bases and J by 5 bases, with 6 bases of the junction left unmatched. The table came from immunoSEQ multiplex PCR; TCRdb's copy has only in-frame clones and leaves some out. The data contain approximately 190,000 clones, 84% of them singletons. The material sequenced was PBMCs. The chain uses TRBV14 and TRBJ2-5; TRBD2 agrees at 13 bases. This sequence was found in a man aged 18 to 29 in good health and CMV-seropositive. CDR3: CASSLGLAGVETQYF. CDR3 in DNA: TGTGCCAGCAGTCTTGGACTAGCGGGAGTGGAGACCCAGTACTTC.